A single TCR beta chain is shown here with its context. Authors' analysis steps: The assay estimated nucleated cells by amplifying reference gene primers. Data came from immunoSEQ multiplex PCR; TCRdb stores just in-frame clones and leaves some out. Clone size and V and J calls were adopted from that table, with D and trimming inferred from the DNA. The table lists about 64,000 clones, approximately 86% of them singletons. V lost 4 bases and J lost 5; bases outside the gene matches: 2. The germline V gene encodes CDR1 SNHLY and CDR2 FYNNEI. CDR3 length: 14 amino acids. The source of the sample is a study of blood T cell repertoires in COVID-19. Overall study context: Some COVID-19 samples were acute and others convalescent; all came from the United States, Italy and Spain. PBMCs, B-cell-depleted T cells, or T cells provided the cDNA or gDNA that made up the material.

The rearrangement joins TRBV2 to TRBJ1-4, with 9 bases lining up with TRBD1. This TCR came from a man between 40 and 49 years old with acute or convalescent COVID-19. What was sequenced was peripheral blood. The CDR3 protein is CASSGGTGNEKLFF. CDR3 bases: TGTGCCAGCAGTGGCGGGACAGGGAATGAAAAACTGTTTTTT.